The 5 T cell receptor beta chains below come from one sample, sequenced in a study of OX40 agonist ivuxolimab in advanced cancers. The protocol was immunoSEQ multiplex PCR, while the TCRdb copy is restricted to in-frame clones and leaves out a portion. The table has about 62,000 clones, around 81% seen once. The sample consisted of CD4+ or CD8+ T cells sorted from blood, taken in a trial of the OX40 agonist ivuxolimab. These receptors were taken from an adult with an advanced solid tumor such as melanoma, head and neck, liver or kidney cancer.

This clone was detected only once. An end of the junction differs from the germline gene, which may be a read error. The rearrangement uses TRBV7-2 and TRBJ2-1; TRBD2 aligns across 9 bases. Germline V gives CDR1 SGHTA, CDR2 FQGNSA. CDR3 length: 13 residues. In DNA form, the CDR3 reads TGTGCCAGCAGCTTGGGGCTAGCGGGGTCTAGGGTCTTC. This codes for CASSLGLAGSRVF.

The V gene is TRBV4-1, the J gene TRBJ2-3, with 8 nucleotides matching TRBD2. V lost 6 bases to trimming and J lost 3 bases; unmatched junction nucleotides: 17. The CDR3 is 18 amino acids. Germline V gives CDR1 MGHRA, CDR2 YSYEKL. DNA of the CDR3: TGCGCCAGCAGGGGTAGCGGGGTACCGTCGAGGGTGACAGATACGCAGTATTTT. Its protein is CASRGSGVPSRVTDTQYF.

The sample holds a few counts of this clone. The V call is TRBV5-3, the J call TRBJ2-3; unclear D gene. TRBV5-3 has ORF status, its function being uncertain. The CDR3 consists of 12 residues. The V end was cut by 8 bases, the J end by 7 bases, with 14 bases between. CDR3 sequence: CASGSRVYTQYF. The CDR3 bases are TGTGCCAGCGGGTCACGGGTTTATACGCAGTATTTT.

The chain has TRBV7-8 and TRBJ1-2, with a possible D match to TRBD1 (5 bases). From germline, CDR1 is SGHVS and CDR2 FQNEAQ. V shed 0 bases and J shed 8 bases, with 13 bases lying between them. This CDR3 comprises 14 residues. The DNA for the CDR3 is TGTGCCAGCAGCTTAGCAGGGGAATCAGGCGGCTACACCTTC. Its translation: CASSLAGESGGYTF.

The chain joins TRBV30 to TRBJ1-2; 10 bases agree with TRBD1. Germline trimming cut 4 bases from V and 8 bases from J; bases unmatched to any gene: 13. The V gene's germline CDR1 is GTSNPN and CDR2 SVGIG (reference sequence). The CDR3 extends over 15 amino acids. CDR3 DNA sequence: TGTGCCTGGATGGGGTCGGGACAGGGGCTAAAGGGCTACACCTTC. Translation: CAWMGSGQGLKGYTF.